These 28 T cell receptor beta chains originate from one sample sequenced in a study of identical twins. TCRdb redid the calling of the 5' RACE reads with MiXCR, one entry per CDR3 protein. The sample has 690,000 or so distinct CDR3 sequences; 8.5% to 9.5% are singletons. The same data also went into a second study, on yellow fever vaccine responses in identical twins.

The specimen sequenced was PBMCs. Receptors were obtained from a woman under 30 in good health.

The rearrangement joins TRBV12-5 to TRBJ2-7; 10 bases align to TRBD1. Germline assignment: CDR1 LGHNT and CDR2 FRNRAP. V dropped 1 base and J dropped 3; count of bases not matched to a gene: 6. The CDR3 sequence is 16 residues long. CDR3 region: CASGLATGTGVYEQYF. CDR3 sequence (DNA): TGTGCTAGTGGTTTGGCGACCGGGACAGGGGTCTACGAGCAGTACTTC.

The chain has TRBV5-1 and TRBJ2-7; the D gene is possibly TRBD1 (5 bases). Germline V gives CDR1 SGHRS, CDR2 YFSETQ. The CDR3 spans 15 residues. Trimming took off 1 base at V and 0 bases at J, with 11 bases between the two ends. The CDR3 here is CASSLNTGTSYEQYF. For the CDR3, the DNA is TGCGCCAGCAGCTTGAACACAGGAACCTCCTACGAGCAGTACTTC.

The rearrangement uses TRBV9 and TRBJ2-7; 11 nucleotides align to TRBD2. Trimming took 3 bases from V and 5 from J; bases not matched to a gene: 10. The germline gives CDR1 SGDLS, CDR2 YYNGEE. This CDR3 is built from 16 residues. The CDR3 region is CASSGRPGLAAHEQYF. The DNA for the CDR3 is TGTGCCAGCAGCGGCCGCCCGGGACTAGCGGCCCACGAGCAGTACTTC.

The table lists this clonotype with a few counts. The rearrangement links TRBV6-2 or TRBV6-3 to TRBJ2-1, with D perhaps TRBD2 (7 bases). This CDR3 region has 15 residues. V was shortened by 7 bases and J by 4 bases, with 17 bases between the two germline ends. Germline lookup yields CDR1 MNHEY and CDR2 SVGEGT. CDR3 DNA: TGTGCCAGCACTCGGGCGGGGGCGCAGTACAATGAGCAGTTCTTC. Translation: CASTRAGAQYNEQFF.

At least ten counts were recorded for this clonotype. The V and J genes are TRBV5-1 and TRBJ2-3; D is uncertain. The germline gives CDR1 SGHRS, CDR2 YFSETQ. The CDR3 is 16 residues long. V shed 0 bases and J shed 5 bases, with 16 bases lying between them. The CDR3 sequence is CASSLGMGMGKDTQYF. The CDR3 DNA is TGCGCCAGCAGCTTGGGAATGGGAATGGGGAAAGATACGCAGTATTTT.

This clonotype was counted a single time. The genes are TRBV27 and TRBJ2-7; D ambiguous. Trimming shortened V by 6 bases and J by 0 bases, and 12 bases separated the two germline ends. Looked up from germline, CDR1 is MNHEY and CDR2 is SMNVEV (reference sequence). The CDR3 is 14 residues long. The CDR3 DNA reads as TGTGCCAGCAGACCTGACTGGAGCTCCTACGAGCAGTACTTC. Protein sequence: CASRPDWSSYEQYF.

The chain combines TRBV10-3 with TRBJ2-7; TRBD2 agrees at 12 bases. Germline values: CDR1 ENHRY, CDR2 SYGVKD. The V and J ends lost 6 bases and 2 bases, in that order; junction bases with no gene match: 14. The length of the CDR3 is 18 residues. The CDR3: CAISDGLAGSQGPYEQYF. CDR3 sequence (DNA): TGTGCCATCAGCGACGGACTAGCGGGAAGCCAAGGCCCCTACGAGCAGTACTTC.

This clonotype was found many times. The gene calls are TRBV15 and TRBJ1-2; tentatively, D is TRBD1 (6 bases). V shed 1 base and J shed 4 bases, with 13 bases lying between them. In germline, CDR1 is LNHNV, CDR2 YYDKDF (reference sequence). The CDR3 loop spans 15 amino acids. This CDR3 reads CATSRGKGDLYGYTF. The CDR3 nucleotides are TGTGCCACCAGCAGAGGAAAGGGGGATCTCTATGGCTACACCTTC.

CDR3 sequence: CASSSPLAGSYNEQFF. For the CDR3, the DNA is TGTGCCAGCAGTTCCCCCCTAGCGGGGTCCTACAATGAGCAGTTCTTC. This chain connects TRBV27 to TRBJ2-1; 9 bases line up with TRBD2. The CDR3 consists of 16 residues. The germline CDR1 and CDR2 sequences are MNHEY and SMNVEV (reference sequence). V was pared by 4 bases and J by 1 base, with 5 bases of the junction left unmatched.

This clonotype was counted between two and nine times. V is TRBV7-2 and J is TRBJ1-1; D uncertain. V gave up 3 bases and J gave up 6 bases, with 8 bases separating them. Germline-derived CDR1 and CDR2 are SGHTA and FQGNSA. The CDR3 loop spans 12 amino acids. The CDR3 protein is CASSFATAEAFF. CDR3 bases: TGTGCCAGCAGCTTTGCTACAGCTGAAGCTTTCTTT.

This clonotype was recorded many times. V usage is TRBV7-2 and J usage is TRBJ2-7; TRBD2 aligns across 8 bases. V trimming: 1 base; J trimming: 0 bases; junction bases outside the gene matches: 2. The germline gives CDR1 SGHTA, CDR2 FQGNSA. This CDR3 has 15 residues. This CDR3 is CASSLGGGSSYEQYF. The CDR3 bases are TGTGCCAGCAGCTTAGGCGGGGGGAGCTCCTACGAGCAGTACTTC.

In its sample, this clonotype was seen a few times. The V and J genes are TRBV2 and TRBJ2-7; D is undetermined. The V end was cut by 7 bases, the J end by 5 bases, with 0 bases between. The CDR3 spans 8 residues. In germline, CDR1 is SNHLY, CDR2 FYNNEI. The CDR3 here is CASNEQYF. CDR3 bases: TGTGCCAGCAACGAGCAGTACTTC.

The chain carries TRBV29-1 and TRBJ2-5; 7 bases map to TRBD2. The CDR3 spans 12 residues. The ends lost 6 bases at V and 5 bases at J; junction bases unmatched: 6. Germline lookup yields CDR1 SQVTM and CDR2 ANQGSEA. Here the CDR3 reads CSVGGAFETQYF. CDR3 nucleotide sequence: TGCAGCGTGGGAGGGGCATTCGAGACCCAGTACTTC.

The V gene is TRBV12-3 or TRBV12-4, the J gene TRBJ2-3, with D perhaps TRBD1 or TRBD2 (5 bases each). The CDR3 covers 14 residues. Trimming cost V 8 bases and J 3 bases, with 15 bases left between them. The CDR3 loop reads CASVGGKGTDTQYF. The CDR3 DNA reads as TGTGCCAGCGTTGGGGGTAAAGGGACAGATACGCAGTATTTT.

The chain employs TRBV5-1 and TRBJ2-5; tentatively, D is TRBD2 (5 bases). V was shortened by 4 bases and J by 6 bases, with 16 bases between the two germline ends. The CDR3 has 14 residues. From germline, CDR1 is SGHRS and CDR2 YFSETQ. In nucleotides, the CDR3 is TGCGCCAGCAGCCCCGGGGTCTCCGGGCAGACCCAGTACTTC. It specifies CASSPGVSGQTQYF.

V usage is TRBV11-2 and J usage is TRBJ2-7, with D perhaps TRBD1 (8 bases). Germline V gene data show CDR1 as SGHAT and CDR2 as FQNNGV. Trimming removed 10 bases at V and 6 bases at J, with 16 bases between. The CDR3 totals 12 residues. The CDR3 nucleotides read TGTGCCACCGGACAGGGAGGGAGCGAGCAGTACTTC. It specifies CATGQGGSEQYF.

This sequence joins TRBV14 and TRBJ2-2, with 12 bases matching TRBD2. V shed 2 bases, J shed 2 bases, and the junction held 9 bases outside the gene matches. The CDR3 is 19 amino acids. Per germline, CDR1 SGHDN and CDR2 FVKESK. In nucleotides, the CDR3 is TGTGCCAGCAGCCAATCCTGGACTAGCGGGGAACTCAACACCGGGGAGCTGTTTTTT. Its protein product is CASSQSWTSGELNTGELFF. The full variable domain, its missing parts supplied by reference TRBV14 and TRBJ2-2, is EAGVTQFPSHSVIEKGQTVTLRCDPISGHDNLYWYRRVMGKEIKFLLHFVKESKQDESGMPNNRFLAERTGGTYSTLKVQPAELEDSGVYFCASSQSWTSGELNTGELFFGEGSRLTVL.

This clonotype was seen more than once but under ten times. CDR3 amino acids: CASTLGGLAGGPYEQYF. As DNA, the CDR3 is TGTGCCAGCACCCTCGGGGGACTAGCGGGAGGGCCTTACGAGCAGTACTTC. This chain uses TRBV12-3 or TRBV12-4 with TRBJ2-7; 16 bases are a match to TRBD2. This CDR3 has 17 residues. V gave up 7 bases and J gave up 4 bases; unmatched junction bases: 10.

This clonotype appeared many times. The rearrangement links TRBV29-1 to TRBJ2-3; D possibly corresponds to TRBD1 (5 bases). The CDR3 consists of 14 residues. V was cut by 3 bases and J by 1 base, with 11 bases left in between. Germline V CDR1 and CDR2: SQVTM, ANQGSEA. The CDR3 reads CSVDQGGGTDTQYF. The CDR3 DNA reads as TGCAGCGTTGATCAGGGTGGCGGCACAGATACGCAGTATTTT.

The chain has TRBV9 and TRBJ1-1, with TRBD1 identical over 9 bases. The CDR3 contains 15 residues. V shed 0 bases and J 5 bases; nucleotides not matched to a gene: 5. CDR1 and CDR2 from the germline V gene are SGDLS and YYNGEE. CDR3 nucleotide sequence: TGTGCCAGCAGCGTAGGGGACAGGGATGGGACTGAAGCTTTCTTT. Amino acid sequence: CASSVGDRDGTEAFF.

The chain's CDR3 is CASSSIRRYEQYF. Here the CDR3 DNA reads TGTGCCAGCAGCTCAATAAGGAGGTACGAGCAGTACTTC. This chain links TRBV7-9 with TRBJ2-7, with D perhaps TRBD2 (5 bases). CDR3 size: 13 residues. Looked up from germline, CDR1 is SEHNR and CDR2 is FQNEAQ (reference sequence). Trimming cost V 4 bases and J 4 bases, with 11 bases left between them.

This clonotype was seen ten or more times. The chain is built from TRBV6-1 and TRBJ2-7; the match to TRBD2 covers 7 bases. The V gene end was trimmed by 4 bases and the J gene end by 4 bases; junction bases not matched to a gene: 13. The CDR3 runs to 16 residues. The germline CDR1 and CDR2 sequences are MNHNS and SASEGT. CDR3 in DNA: TGTGCCAGCAGTGCACCAAGCGGGATTGACAGTTACGAGCAGTACTTC. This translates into CASSAPSGIDSYEQYF.

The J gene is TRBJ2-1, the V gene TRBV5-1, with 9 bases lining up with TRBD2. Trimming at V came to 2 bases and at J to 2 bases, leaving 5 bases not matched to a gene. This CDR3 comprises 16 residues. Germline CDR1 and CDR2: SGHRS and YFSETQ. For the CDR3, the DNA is TGCGCCAGCAGCTTAGGGACTAGCAGCCCCTACAATGAGCAGTTCTTC. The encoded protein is CASSLGTSSPYNEQFF. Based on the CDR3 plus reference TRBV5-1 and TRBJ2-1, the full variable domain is KAGVTQTPRYLIKTRGQQVTLSCSPISGHRSVSWYQQTPGQGLQFLFEYFSETQRNKGNFPGRFSGRQFSNSRSEMNVSTLELGDSALYLCASSLGTSSPYNEQFFGPGTRLTVL.

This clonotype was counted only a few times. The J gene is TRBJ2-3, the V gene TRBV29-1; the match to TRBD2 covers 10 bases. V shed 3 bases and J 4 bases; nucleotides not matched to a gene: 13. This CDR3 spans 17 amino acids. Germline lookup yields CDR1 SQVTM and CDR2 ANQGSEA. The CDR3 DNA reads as TGCAGCGTTGATAGCCTAGCGGGAGCCCATCTGCCAGATACGCAGTATTTT. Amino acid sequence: CSVDSLAGAHLPDTQYF.

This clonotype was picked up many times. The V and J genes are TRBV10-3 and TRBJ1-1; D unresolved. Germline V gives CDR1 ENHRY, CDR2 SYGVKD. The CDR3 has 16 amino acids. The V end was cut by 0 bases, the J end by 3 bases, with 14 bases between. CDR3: CAISESLVGEDTEAFF. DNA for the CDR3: TGTGCCATCAGTGAGTCATTGGTGGGAGAGGACACTGAAGCTTTCTTT.

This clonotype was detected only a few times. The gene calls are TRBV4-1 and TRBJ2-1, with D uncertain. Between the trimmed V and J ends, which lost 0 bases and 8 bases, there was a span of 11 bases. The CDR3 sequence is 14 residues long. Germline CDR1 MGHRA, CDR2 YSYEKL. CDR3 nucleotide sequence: TGCGCCAGCAGCCAAGAGGCGACGGGCGATGAGCAGTTCTTC. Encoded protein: CASSQEATGDEQFF.

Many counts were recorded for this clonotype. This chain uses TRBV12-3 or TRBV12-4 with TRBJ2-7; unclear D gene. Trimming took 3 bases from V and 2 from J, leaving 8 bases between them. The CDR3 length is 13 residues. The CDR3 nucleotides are TGTGCCAGCAGTTTCCGCGACGCCTACGAGCAGTACTTC. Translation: CASSFRDAYEQYF.

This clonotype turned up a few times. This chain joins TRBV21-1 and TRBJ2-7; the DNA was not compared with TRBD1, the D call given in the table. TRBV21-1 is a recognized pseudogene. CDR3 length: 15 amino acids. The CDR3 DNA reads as TGTGCCAGCAGCAAAGAAAACAGGACACTCTACGAGCAGTACTTC. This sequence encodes CASSKENRTLYEQYF.